This T cell receptor beta chain originates from a study of T cells after yellow fever vaccination (dated by TCRdb to about 2019). With respect to the entire study: Libraries from fractions with low cell numbers were prepared with the SMART-Seq v4 Ultra Low Input RNA kit. To follow T-cell clones before and after primary and booster YFV17D yellow fever vaccination, bulk TCR alpha and beta repertoires were sequenced over time. Two healthy male donors, one aged 18 to 30 and one aged 30 to 40 years, made up the cohort. Blood was collected at multiple timepoints before and after primary and secondary immunization, and bulk PBMC replicates and cell subsets were isolated. What the research found in general, with its limitations: Compared with the primary T-cell response, the secondary T-cell response was faster but weaker, reaching its peak on day 5 rather than on day 15. Because only two donors were included in the study, the extent to which the findings can be generalized is limited. FACS-sorted repertoires could contain abundant contaminating clonotypes from the bulk population, so computational filtering was required. A small fraction of clonotypes appeared in both the CD4 and CD8 compartments, likely as a result of convergent recombination. Most clones expanded after primary vaccination were re-detected after the booster (about 95% of CD4 and approximately 89% of CD8), suggesting broad memory maintenance.

The CDR3, from cysteine to phenylalanine, totals 15 residues. Of all the DNA, just the CDR3 is kept, 45 bases in frame from base 1. Ten or more counts support this clonotype. It lacks a known antigen. Nothing much larger sits one base from this clone, and base qualities are not available. Synthesis of TCR cDNA relied on 5'RACE template switching, a step that introduced a universal primer site along with unique molecular identifiers. Priming for cDNA synthesis came from both the TCR alpha and TCR beta constant segments. Libraries were amplified in two PCR steps, with sample barcodes and sequencing adapters added in the second step. Sequencing of libraries was performed on Illumina HiSeq 2500 (2x100 bp) or NovaSeq (2x150 bp). As for the original processing: Reads were demultiplexed and collapsed into UMI consensus sequences with MIGEC, and V(D)J alignment was performed with MiXCR. Vaccine-responding clonotypes were identified with edgeR using replicate PBMC samples, with FDR below 0.01 and a log2 fold change above 5 up to day 15 being required. Bulk clonotypes were assigned CD4 or CD8 identity according to which sequenced CD4 or CD8 repertoire held them at higher abundance. The public reads were reprocessed in TCRdb via fastp at Q25 and MiXCR, keeping in-frame beta chains. Each entry merges the rows of one CDR3 protein and shows their most common DNA and genes. In this record, the V and J calls reflect TCRdb's handling and not the investigators' own analysis. The sample yields about 130,000 distinct CDR3 sequences; under 8% were counted once. Roughly 2.5% of the sample belongs to the ten largest clones.

The treatment or condition label for this specimen denotes: live attenuated yellow fever vaccine strain. PBMCs were isolated from peripheral blood using a standard Ficoll-Paque protocol. CD4 and CD8 T-cell fractions were isolated with Dynabeads CD4 and CD8 positive selection kits. RNA was extracted with TriZol from bulk PBMCs, CD4 and CD8 fractions, and dextramer-positive and dextramer-negative fractions. The specimen was CD4+ T cells sorted from PBMCs, collected around 10 days after the first yellow fever vaccination. The sequence is built from TRBV21-1 and TRBJ2-7; the DNA was not used to check the table's D call, TRBD1. TRBV21-1 is deemed a pseudogene. This TCR was recovered from a man younger than 35 who received the YFV17D yellow fever vaccine. The DNA sequence is TGTGCCAGCAGCTACACTTCGGACAGGTTAGACGAGCAGTACTTC. Its protein reads: CASSYTSDRLDEQYF.